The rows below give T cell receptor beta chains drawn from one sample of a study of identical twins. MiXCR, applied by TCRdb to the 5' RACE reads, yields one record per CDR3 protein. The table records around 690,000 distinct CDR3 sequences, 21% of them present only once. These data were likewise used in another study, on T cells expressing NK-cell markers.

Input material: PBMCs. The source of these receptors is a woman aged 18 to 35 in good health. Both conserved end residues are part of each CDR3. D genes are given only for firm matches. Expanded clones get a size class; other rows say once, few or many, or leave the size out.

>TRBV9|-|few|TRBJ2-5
CASSVGNKETQYF
TGTGCCAGCAGCGTCGGGAACAAAGAGACCCAGTACTTC
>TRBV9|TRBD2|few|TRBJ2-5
CASSRGGLQETQYF
TGTGCCAGCAGCCGCGGGGGACTGCAAGAGACCCAGTACTTC
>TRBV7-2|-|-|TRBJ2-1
CASSLFSGQEQFF
TGTGCCAGCAGCTTATTTAGTGGCCAAGAGCAGTTCTTC
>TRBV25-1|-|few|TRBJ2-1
CASSELEFHEQFF
TGTGCCAGCAGTGAACTAGAATTCCATGAGCAGTTCTTC
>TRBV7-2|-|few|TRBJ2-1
CASSTDYHNEQFF
TGTGCCAGCAGCACTGACTACCACAATGAGCAGTTCTTC
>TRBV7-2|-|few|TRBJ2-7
CASSPDRAGFYEQYF
TGTGCCAGCAGCCCTGACAGGGCGGGATTCTACGAGCAGTACTTC
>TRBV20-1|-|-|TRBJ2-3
CSARKGPPTDTQYF
TGCAGTGCTAGGAAGGGCCCGCCCACAGATACGCAGTATTTT
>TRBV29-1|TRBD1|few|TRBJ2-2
CSVHRGRNTGELFF
TGCAGCGTCCACAGGGGGCGCAACACCGGGGAGCTGTTTTTT
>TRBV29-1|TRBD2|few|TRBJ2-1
CSVWGGSREQFF
TGCAGCGTTTGGGGGGGGTCACGAGAGCAGTTCTTC
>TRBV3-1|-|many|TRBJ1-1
CASSPRGFTLNTEAFF
TGTGCCAGCAGCCCAAGAGGATTCACCCTTAACACTGAAGCTTTCTTT
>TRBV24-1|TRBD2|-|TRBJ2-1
CATSDSPRIAGVNEQFF
TGTGCCACCAGTGATTCACCCAGAATAGCGGGAGTCAATGAGCAGTTCTTC
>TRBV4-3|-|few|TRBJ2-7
CASSQNRVVSYEQYF
TGCGCCAGCAGCCAAAACAGGGTTGTCTCCTACGAGCAGTACTTC
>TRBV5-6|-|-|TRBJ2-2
CASSTGPRAGDTGELFF
TGTGCCAGCAGCACAGGTCCGCGCGCAGGGGACACCGGGGAGCTGTTTTTT